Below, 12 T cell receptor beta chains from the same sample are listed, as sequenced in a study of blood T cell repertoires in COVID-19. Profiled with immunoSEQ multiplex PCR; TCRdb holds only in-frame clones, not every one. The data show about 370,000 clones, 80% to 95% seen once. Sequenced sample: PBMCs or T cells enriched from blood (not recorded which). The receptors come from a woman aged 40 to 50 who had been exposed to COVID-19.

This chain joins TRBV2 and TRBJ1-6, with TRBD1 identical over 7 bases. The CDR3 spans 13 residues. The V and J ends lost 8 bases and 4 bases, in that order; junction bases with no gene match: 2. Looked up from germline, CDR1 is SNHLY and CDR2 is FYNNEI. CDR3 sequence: CASQGQYNSPLHF. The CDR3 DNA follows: TGTGCCAGCCAGGGACAGTATAATTCACCCCTCCACTTT.

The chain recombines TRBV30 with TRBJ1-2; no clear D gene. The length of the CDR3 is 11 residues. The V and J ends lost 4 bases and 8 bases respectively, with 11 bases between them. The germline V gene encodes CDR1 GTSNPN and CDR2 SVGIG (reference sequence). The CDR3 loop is CAWMGGYGYTF. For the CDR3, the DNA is TGTGCCTGGATGGGAGGGTACGGCTACACCTTC.

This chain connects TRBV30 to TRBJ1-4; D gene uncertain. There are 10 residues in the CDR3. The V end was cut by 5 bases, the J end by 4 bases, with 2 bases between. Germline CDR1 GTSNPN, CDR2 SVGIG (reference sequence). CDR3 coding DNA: TGTGCCTGGCGTAATGAAAAACTGTTTTTT. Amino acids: CAWRNEKLFF.

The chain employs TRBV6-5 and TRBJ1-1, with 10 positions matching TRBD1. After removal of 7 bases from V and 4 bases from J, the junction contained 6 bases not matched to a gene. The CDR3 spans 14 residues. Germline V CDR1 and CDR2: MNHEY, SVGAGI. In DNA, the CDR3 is TGTGCCAGCATTCTGAGGACAGGGGGCACTGAAGCTTTCTTT. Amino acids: CASILRTGGTEAFF.

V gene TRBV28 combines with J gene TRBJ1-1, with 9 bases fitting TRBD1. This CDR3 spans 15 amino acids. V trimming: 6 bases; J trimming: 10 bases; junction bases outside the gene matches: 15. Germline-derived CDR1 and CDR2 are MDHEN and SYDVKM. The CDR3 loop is CASSLPGQGGSGAFF. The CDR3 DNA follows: TGTGCCAGCAGCCTCCCGGGACAGGGTGGGTCGGGAGCTTTCTTT.

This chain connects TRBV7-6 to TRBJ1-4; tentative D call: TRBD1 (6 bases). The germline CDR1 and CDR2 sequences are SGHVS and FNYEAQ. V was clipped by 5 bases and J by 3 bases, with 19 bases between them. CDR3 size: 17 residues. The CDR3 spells CASSRSAGASSNEKLFF. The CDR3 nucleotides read TGTGCCAGCAGCCGATCCGCAGGGGCTTCATCTAATGAAAAACTGTTTTTT. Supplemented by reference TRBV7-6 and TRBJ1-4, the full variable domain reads GAGVSQSPRYKVTKRGQDVALRCDPISGHVSLYWYRQALGQGPEFLTYFNYEAQQDKSGLPNDRFSAERPEGSISTLTIQRTEQRDSAMYRCASSRSAGASSNEKLFFGSGTQLSVL.

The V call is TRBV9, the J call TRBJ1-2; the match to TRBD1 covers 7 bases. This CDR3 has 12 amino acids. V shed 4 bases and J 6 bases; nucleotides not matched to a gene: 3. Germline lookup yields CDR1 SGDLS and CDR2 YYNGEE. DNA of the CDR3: TGTGCCAGCAGCCACACAGGGGATGGCTACACCTTC. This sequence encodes CASSHTGDGYTF.

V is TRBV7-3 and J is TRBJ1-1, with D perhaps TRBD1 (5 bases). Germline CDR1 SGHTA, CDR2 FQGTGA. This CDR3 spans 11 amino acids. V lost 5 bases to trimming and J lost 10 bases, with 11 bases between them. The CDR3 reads CASSQGGRAFF. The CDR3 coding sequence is TGTGCCAGCAGCCAGGGAGGACGAGCTTTCTTT.

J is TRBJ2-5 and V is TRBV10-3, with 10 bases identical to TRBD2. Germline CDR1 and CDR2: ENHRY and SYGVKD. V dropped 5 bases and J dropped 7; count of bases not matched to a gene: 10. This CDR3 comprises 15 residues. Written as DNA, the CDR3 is TGTGCCATCAGTTGGACTAGCGGTTCGGGGGGGACCCAGTACTTC. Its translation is CAISWTSGSGGTQYF.

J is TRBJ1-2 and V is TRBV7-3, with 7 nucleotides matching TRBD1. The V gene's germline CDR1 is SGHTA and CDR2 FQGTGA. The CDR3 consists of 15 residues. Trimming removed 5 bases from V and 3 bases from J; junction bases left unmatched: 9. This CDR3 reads CASSAETGLHYGYTF. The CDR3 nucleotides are TGTGCCAGCAGCGCGGAGACAGGGCTGCACTATGGCTACACCTTC.

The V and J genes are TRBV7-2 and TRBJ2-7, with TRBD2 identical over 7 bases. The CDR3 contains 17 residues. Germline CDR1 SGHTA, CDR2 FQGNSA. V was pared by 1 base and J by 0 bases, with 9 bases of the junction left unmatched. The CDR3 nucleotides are TGTGCCAGCAGCTTAGTTGAGCTAGCGGCCAGCTCCTACGAGCAGTACTTC. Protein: CASSLVELAASSYEQYF.

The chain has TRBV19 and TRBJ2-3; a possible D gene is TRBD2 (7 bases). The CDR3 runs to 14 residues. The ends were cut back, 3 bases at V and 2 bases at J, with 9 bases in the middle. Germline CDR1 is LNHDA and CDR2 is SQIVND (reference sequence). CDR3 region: CASSIGGPTDTQYF. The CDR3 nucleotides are TGTGCCAGTAGTATCGGGGGGCCCACAGATACGCAGTATTTT.